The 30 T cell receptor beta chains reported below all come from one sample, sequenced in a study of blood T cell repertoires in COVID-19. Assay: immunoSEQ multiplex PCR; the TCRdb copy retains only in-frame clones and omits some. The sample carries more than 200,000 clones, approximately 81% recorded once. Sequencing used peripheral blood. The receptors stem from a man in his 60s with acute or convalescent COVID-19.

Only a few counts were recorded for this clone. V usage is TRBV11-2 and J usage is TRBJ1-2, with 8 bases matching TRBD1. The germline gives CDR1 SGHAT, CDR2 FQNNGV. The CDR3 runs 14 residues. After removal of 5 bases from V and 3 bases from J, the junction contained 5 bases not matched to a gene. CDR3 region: CASSAGQGDYGYTF. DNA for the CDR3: TGTGCCAGCAGCGCCGGACAGGGAGACTATGGCTACACCTTC.

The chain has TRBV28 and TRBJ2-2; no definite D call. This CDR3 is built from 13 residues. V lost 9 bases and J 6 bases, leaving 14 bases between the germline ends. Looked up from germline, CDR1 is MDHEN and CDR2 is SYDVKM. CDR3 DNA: TGTGCCAGTCGTCGTGGTCGAGCCGGGGAGCTGTTTTTT. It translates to CASRRGRAGELFF.

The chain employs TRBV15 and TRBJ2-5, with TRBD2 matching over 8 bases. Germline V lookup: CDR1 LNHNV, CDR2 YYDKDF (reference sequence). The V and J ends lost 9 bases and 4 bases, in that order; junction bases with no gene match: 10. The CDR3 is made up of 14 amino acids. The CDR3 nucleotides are TGTGCCACAGAGAGCAGCGGGGGTCCAGAGACCCAGTACTTC. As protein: CATESSGGPETQYF.

CDR3 loop: CASRETSVGTDTQYF. The CDR3, as DNA: TGTGCCAGCAGGGAGACTAGCGTAGGCACAGATACGCAGTATTTT. The gene calls are TRBV2 and TRBJ2-3; 8 bases are a match to TRBD2. With 6 bases clipped from V and 1 base from J, the junction kept 6 bases outside the gene matches. The CDR3 is 15 residues long. CDR1 and CDR2 (germline): SNHLY, FYNNEI.

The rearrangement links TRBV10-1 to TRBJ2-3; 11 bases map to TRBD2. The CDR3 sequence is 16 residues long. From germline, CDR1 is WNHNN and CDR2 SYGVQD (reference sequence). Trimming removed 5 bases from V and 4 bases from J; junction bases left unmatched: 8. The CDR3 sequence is CASSPVAGGTADTQYF. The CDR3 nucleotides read TGCGCCAGCAGTCCCGTAGCGGGGGGGACCGCAGATACGCAGTATTTT.

The CDR3 sequence: CASSRSAGDEQYF. CDR3 sequence (DNA): TGTGCCAGCAGCCGATCAGCGGGAGACGAGCAGTACTTC. The chain uses TRBV27 and TRBJ2-7, with TRBD2 identical over 8 bases. After removal of 6 bases from V and 5 bases from J, the junction contained 6 bases not matched to a gene. CDR1 MNHEY and CDR2 SMNVEV come from the germline V gene (reference sequence). The CDR3 covers 13 residues.

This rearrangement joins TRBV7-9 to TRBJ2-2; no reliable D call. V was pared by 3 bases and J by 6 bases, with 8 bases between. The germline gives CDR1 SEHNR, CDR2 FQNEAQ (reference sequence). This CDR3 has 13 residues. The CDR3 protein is CASSLESAGELFF. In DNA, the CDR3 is TGTGCCAGCAGCTTGGAGAGTGCCGGGGAGCTGTTTTTT.

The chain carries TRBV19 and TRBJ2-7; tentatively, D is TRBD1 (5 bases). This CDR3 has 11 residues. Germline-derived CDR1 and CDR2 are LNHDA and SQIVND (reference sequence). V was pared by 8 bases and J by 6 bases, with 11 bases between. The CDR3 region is CASGRVSEQYF. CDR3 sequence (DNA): TGTGCCAGTGGCAGGGTGAGCGAGCAGTACTTC.

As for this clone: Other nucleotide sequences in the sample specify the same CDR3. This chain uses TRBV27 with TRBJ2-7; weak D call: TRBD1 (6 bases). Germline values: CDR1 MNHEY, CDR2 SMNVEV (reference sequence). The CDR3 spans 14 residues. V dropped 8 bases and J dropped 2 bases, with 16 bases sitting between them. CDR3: CASRWGQGAYEQYF. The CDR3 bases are TGTGCCAGCCGATGGGGGCAGGGCGCCTACGAGCAGTACTTC.

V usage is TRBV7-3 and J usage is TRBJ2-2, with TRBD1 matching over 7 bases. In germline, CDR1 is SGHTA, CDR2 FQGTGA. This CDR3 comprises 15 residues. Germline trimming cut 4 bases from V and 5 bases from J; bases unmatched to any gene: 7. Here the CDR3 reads CASSSDRVGTGELFF. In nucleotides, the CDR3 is TGTGCCAGCAGCTCCGACAGGGTGGGAACCGGGGAGCTGTTTTTT.

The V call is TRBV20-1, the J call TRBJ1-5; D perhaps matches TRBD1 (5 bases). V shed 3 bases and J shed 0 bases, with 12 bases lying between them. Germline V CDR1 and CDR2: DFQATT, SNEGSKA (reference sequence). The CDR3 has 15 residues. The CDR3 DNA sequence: TGCAGTGCTAGTCAGACAGTTTATAGCAATCAGCCCCAGCATTTT. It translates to CSASQTVYSNQPQHF.

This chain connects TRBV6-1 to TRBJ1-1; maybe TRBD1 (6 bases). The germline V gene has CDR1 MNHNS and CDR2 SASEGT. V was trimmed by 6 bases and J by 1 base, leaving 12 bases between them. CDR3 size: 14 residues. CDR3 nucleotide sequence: TGTGCCAGCAGCTATACAGGGAGGAACACTGAAGCTTTCTTT. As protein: CASSYTGRNTEAFF.

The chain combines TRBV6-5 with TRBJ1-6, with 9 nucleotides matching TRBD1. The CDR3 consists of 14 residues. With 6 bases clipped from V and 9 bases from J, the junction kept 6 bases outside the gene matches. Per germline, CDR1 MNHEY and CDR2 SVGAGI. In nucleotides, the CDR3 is TGTGCCAGCAGACTAGGACAGGGGCTTTCACCCCTCCACTTT. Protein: CASRLGQGLSPLHF.

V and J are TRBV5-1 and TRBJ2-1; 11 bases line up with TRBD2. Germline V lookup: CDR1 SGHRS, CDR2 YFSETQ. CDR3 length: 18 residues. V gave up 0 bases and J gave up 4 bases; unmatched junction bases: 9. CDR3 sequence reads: CASSLGGTSGNKYNEQFF. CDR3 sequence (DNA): TGCGCCAGCAGCTTGGGGGGGACTAGCGGCAACAAATACAATGAGCAGTTCTTC.

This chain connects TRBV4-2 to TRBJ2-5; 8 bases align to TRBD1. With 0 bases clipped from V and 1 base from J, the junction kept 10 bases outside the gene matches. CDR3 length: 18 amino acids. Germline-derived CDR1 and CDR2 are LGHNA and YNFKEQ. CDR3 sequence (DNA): TGTGCCAGCAGCCAAGATTCGCCACTGACAGGGGTCCAAGAGACCCAGTACTTC. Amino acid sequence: CASSQDSPLTGVQETQYF.

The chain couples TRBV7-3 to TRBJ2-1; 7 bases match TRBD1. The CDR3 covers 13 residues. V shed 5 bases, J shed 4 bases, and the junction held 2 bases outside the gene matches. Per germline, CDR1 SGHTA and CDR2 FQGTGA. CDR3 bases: TGTGCCAGCAGCCTGGGACAGTACAATGAGCAGTTCTTC. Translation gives CASSLGQYNEQFF.

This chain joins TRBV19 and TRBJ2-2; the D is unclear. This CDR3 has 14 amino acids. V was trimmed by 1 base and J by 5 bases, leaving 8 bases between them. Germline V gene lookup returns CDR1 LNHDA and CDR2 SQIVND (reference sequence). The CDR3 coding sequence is TGTGCCAGTAGTATAGGCCCCCGGACCGGGGAGCTGTTTTTT. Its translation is CASSIGPRTGELFF. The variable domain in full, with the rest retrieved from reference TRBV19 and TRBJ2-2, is DGGITQSPKYLFRKEGQNVTLSCEQNLNHDAMYWYRQDPGQGLRLIYYSQIVNDFQKGDIAEGYSVSREKKESFPLTVTSAQKNPTAFYLCASSIGPRTGELFFGEGSRLTVL.

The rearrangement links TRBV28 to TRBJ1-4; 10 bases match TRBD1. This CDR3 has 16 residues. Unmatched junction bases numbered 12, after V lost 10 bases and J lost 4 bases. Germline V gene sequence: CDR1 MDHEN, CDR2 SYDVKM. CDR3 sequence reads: CATKRQGAPFNEKLFF. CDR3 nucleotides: TGTGCCACTAAACGACAGGGGGCGCCTTTTAATGAAAAACTGTTTTTT. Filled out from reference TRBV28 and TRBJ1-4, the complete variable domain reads DVKVTQSSRYLVKRTGEKVFLECVQDMDHENMFWYRQDPGLGLRLIYFSYDVKMKEKGDIPEGYSVSREKKERFSLILESASTNQTSMYLCATKRQGAPFNEKLFFGSGTQLSVL.

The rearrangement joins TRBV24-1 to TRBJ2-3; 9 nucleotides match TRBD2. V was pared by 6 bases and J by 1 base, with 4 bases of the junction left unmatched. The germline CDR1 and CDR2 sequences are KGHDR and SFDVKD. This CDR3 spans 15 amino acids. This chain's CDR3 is CATSQPSGGTDTQYF. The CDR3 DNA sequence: TGTGCCACCAGTCAGCCTAGCGGGGGCACAGATACGCAGTATTTT.

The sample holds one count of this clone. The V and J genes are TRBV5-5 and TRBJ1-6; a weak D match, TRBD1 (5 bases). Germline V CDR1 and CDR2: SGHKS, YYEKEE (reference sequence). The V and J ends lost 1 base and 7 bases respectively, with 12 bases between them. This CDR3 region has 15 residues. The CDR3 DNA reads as TGTGCCAGCAGCTTGAGTCCAGGGTACAATTCACCCCTCCACTTT. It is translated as CASSLSPGYNSPLHF.

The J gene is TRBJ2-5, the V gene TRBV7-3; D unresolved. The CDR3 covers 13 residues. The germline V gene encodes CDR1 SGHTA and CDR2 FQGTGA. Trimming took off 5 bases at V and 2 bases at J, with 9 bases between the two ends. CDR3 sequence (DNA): TGTGCCAGCAGCCGCGAGGTTCAAGAGACCCAGTACTTC. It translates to CASSREVQETQYF.

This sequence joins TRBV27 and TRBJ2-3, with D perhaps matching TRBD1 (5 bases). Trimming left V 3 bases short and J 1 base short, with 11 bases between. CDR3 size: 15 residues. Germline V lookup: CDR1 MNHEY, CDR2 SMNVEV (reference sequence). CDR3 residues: CASSFLVGGTDTQYF. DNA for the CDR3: TGTGCCAGCAGTTTCCTAGTAGGGGGCACAGATACGCAGTATTTT.

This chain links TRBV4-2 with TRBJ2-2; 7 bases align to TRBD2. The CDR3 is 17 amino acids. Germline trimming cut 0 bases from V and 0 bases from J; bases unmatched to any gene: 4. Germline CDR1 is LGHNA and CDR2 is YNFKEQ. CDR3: CASSQEVLAANTGELFF. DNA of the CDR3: TGTGCCAGCAGCCAAGAGGTTCTAGCGGCGAACACCGGGGAGCTGTTTTTT.

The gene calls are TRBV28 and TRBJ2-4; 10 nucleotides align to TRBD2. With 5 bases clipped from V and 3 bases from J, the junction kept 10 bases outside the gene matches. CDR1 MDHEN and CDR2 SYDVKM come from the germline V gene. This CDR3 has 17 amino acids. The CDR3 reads CASSPRGSGRGKNIQYF. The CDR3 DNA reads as TGTGCCAGCAGTCCTCGGGGAAGCGGGAGGGGCAAAAACATTCAGTACTTC.

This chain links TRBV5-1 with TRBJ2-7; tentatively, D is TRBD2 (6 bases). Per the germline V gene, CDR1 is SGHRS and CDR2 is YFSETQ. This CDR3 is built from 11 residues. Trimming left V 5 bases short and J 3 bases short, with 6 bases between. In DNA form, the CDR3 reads TGCGCCAGCAGGGAGGGCTACGAGCAGTACTTC. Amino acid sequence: CASREGYEQYF. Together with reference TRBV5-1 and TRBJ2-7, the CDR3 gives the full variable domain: KAGVTQTPRYLIKTRGQQVTLSCSPISGHRSVSWYQQTPGQGLQFLFEYFSETQRNKGNFPGRFSGRQFSNSRSEMNVSTLELGDSALYLCASREGYEQYFGPGTRLTVT.

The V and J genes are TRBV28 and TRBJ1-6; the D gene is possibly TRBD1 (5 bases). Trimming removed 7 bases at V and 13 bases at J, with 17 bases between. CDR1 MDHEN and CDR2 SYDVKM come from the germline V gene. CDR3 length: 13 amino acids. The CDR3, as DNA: TGTGCCAGCACCCCTCCAGGGATAGTGCCCCTCCACTTT. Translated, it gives CASTPPGIVPLHF.

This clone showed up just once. CDR3 sequence (DNA): TGTGCCAGCATTCCCCATTTAACAGGGATAGGAACAGATACGCAGTATTTT. The encoded protein is CASIPHLTGIGTDTQYF. The rearrangement uses TRBV2 and TRBJ2-3; D may be TRBD1 (6 bases). The CDR3 is 17 residues long. V was clipped by 7 bases and J by 3 bases, with 23 bases between them. The V gene's germline CDR1 is SNHLY and CDR2 FYNNEI.

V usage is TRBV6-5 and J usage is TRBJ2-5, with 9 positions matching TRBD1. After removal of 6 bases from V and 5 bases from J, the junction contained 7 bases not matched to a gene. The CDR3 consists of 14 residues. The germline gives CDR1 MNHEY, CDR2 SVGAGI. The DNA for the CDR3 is TGTGCCAGCAGCCGTGGACAGGGGTGGGAGACCCAGTACTTC. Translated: CASSRGQGWETQYF.

This CDR3 reads CASSTGVTEAFF. DNA for the CDR3: TGCGCCAGCAGCACAGGAGTCACTGAAGCTTTCTTT. This chain joins TRBV5-1 and TRBJ1-1, with D possibly being TRBD1 (5 bases). The CDR3 covers 12 residues. V lost 4 bases to trimming and J lost 4 bases, with 8 bases between them. From germline, CDR1 is SGHRS and CDR2 YFSETQ.

DNA for the CDR3: TGCGCCAGCAGCCCGGGACACCAAAGTGTGTATGGCTACACCTTC. Translation: CASSPGHQSVYGYTF. The chain carries TRBV4-1 and TRBJ1-2; perhaps TRBD1 as D (6 bases). Germline V lookup: CDR1 MGHRA, CDR2 YSYEKL. The CDR3 spans 15 residues. V lost 4 bases and J lost 5, with 17 bases in between.